What follows describes a single TCR beta chain. No antigen is known for it. The sample holds no much larger clone one base away, and base qualities are not on file. The sample originates from a study of blood T cell repertoires in COVID-19 (dated by TCRdb to the early 2020s). Background on the whole study: Collaborator samples came from the United States, Italy and Spain and covered acute and convalescent phases of COVID-19. The material from the prospective study consisted of cDNA or gDNA derived from T cells, B-cell-depleted T cells, or PBMCs. Samples came from the ongoing ImmuneRACE study (first 160 participants) plus 1,254 subjects from 6 global collaborators. The sample metadata nearly always contained a de-identified subject ID, COVID-19 status, age in years and sex. The repertoires were released in a freely available public database meant as a resource for research on the immune response to SARS-CoV-2. Where available, HLA class I and class II types were obtained from metadata supplied by the sample provider rather than from assay-based typing. Subjects who had been exposed to COVID-19, were actively infected with it, or had recovered from it provided the deeply sampled blood TCRbeta repertoires that made up the dataset. General study outcomes and caveats: The quantity of clinical and demographic metadata differed by source and by participant and was supplied without curation.

TCRbeta CDR3 regions were amplified from genomic DNA by means of the immunoSEQ Assay, a bias-controlled multiplex PCR. The source study handled its data this way. The number of nucleated cells in each sample was estimated by amplification of reference gene primers within the assay. To quantify the absolute abundance of each unique TCRbeta CDR3 rearrangement, sequence reads were collapsed and filtered. Productive Simpson clonality was computed per sample as the square root of Simpson's diversity index over productive rearrangements. Imported from immuneACCESS, the table was reduced by TCRdb to in-frame sequences with V and J called. These copies leave out some clones; in studies compared against another copy, an unresolved V gene accounts for under half, and the cause of the remainder is not known. That table is the source of V, J and clone size, and D and trimming were worked out from the DNA. The sample table contains roughly 310,000 clones; only one count was recorded for 85% to 90% of them. Under 5% of the sample comes from the top ten.

Trimming accounts for 3 bases at V and 6 bases at J, while the number of junction bases matched to no gene is 7. Sequences LGHNA (CDR1) and YSLEER (CDR2) are obtained from the germline V gene. Taken from cysteine to phenylalanine, the CDR3 has 14 residues. Just CDR3 DNA is preserved here, 42 bases in frame from base 1. Each collaborating institution followed its own protocols to collect whole blood in K2EDTA tubes. For TCRbeta analysis, collaborators shipped samples in one of three forms: frozen whole blood, isolated PBMCs, or DNA extracted from either of those sample types. The sequencing sample was made of peripheral blood. This TCR was sampled from a woman in her forties or fifties with active or convalescent COVID-19. The receptor chain draws on TRBV4-3 and TRBJ1-1; 7 nucleotides in the junction match TRBD1. The DNA sequence follows: TGCGCCAGCAGCCAGGTACAGGGGAATGCTGAAGCTTTCTTT. It encodes CASSQVQGNAEAFF.